One and the same sample provided the 30 T cell receptor beta chains below, sequenced in a study of T cell responses to AZD1222 COVID-19 vaccine. Profiling relied on immunoSEQ multiplex PCR, and the TCRdb table lists in-frame clones only, not all of them. The repertoire holds roughly 150,000 clones, with 91% as singletons. The source material was peripheral blood, sampled on day 0 of AZD1222 vaccination. Every receptor here comes from an adult in good health.

The chain couples TRBV5-1 to TRBJ2-2, with no clear D. The CDR3 is 15 residues long. Germline values: CDR1 SGHRS, CDR2 YFSETQ. Trimming stripped 0 bases from V and 1 base from J, with 7 bases between. The CDR3 reads CASSLDQLNTGELFF. The DNA for the CDR3 is TGCGCCAGCAGCTTGGACCAGTTGAACACCGGGGAGCTGTTTTTT. Supplemented by reference TRBV5-1 and TRBJ2-2, the full variable domain reads KAGVTQTPRYLIKTRGQQVTLSCSPISGHRSVSWYQQTPGQGLQFLFEYFSETQRNKGNFPGRFSGRQFSNSRSEMNVSTLELGDSALYLCASSLDQLNTGELFFGEGSRLTVL.

V usage is TRBV5-4 and J usage is TRBJ1-2, with no clear D. The germline V and J ends were trimmed by 4 bases and 5 bases, with 12 bases remaining between them. The CDR3 is 13 amino acids. Germline CDR1 SGHNT, CDR2 YYREEE (reference sequence). The CDR3 sequence is CASSPGNLYGYTF. CDR3 in DNA: TGTGCCAGCAGCCCCGGGAATCTTTATGGCTACACCTTC.

V is TRBV7-8 and J is TRBJ1-3; maybe TRBD1 (6 bases). The V gene lost 5 bases and the J gene lost 0 bases, with 17 bases spanning the gap. In germline, CDR1 is SGHVS, CDR2 FQNEAQ. The CDR3 sequence is 17 residues long. CDR3 amino acids: CASSTLQGESSGNTIYF. The DNA of the CDR3 is TGTGCCAGCAGCACACTACAGGGAGAGAGCTCTGGAAACACCATATATTTT.

The J gene is TRBJ1-2, the V gene TRBV3-1 (or the pseudogene TRBV3-2); possible D gene TRBD1, 5 bases. With 0 bases removed from V and 0 bases from J, the gap between germline ends came to 17 bases. The CDR3 is 18 residues long. Germline V gives CDR1 LGHDT, CDR2 YNNKEL (reference sequence). The CDR3 DNA sequence: TGTGCCAGCAGCCAAGATCGTCCAGGGCTTCTAACTAACTATGGCTACACCTTC. Its protein product is CASSQDRPGLLTNYGYTF.

The chain is built from TRBV10-1 and TRBJ1-1; the D is unclear. Per the germline V gene, CDR1 is WNHNN and CDR2 is SYGVQD (reference sequence). The CDR3 is made up of 17 amino acids. Trimming took 6 bases from V and 8 from J, leaving 28 bases between them. DNA of the CDR3: TGCGCCAGCAGCGATAGCTTTGACACCGCGGGTACGTGGGAAGCTTTCTTT. This encodes CASSDSFDTAGTWEAFF.

This chain connects TRBV5-6 to TRBJ2-5, with 7 bases aligning to TRBD1. V lost 0 bases to trimming and J lost 2 bases; unmatched junction nucleotides: 4. CDR3 size: 15 residues. CDR1 and CDR2 from the germline V gene are SGHDT and YYEEEE. CDR3 DNA sequence: TGTGCCAGCAGCTTGGAGCCGACAGGGCAAGAGACCCAGTACTTC. It codes for CASSLEPTGQETQYF.

The rearrangement links TRBV4-3 to TRBJ2-7, with a weak D call TRBD1 (5 bases). The V gene lost 0 bases and the J gene lost 5 bases, with 17 bases spanning the gap. CDR3 length: 16 amino acids. CDR1 and CDR2 (germline): LGHNA, YSLEER. The CDR3 coding sequence is TGCGCCAGCAGCCAAGATAGTCGTAGGGGCTCGGACGAGCAGTACTTC. Residues: CASSQDSRRGSDEQYF.

The chain recombines TRBV2 with TRBJ2-5; no reliable D call. Germline V lookup: CDR1 SNHLY, CDR2 FYNNEI. This CDR3 has 12 amino acids. V gave up 3 bases and J gave up 3 bases, with 5 bases separating them. The CDR3 DNA is TGTGCCAGCAGTGAGGGTGAAGAGACCCAGTACTTC. Protein sequence: CASSEGEETQYF.

This chain uses TRBV10-3 with TRBJ2-3, with TRBD2 matching 9 bases. CDR1 and CDR2 (germline): ENHRY, SYGVKD. V was clipped by 8 bases and J by 2 bases; unmatched bases: 5. This CDR3 spans 14 amino acids. Here the CDR3 DNA reads TGTGCCATCGAGAGCGGGAGGATCACAGATACGCAGTATTTT. Translating gives CAIESGRITDTQYF.

This clone was observed a few times. The V call is TRBV20-1, the J call TRBJ2-1, with TRBD2 matching over 10 bases. The J segment lost 10 bases and the V segment lost 3 bases, leaving 9 bases of the junction unmatched. The CDR3 has 14 amino acids. Germline CDR1 reads DFQATT; CDR2 reads SNEGSKA (reference sequence). This chain's CDR3 is CSASTSGNLLEQFF. For the CDR3, the DNA is TGCAGTGCTAGTACTAGCGGGAACCTGCTGGAGCAGTTCTTC.

This chain links TRBV6-1 with TRBJ1-2, with 11 nucleotides matching TRBD1. Per germline, CDR1 MNHNS and CDR2 SASEGT. The CDR3 extends over 16 amino acids. Trimming at V came to 4 bases and at J to 14 bases, leaving 18 bases not matched to a gene. The CDR3 loop is CASSGTGGASLLGRTF. The CDR3 nucleotides are TGTGCCAGCAGTGGGACAGGGGGCGCTTCCCTGCTCGGTCGAACCTTC.

This clone showed up just once. V usage is TRBV19 and J usage is TRBJ2-5, with D possibly matching TRBD1 (6 bases). CDR1 LNHDA and CDR2 SQIVND come from the germline V gene (reference sequence). The CDR3 has 14 residues. Trimming cost V 3 bases and J 4 bases, with 12 bases left between them. CDR3 loop: CASSINRVRETQYF. CDR3 DNA sequence: TGTGCCAGTAGTATTAACAGGGTACGAGAGACCCAGTACTTC.

This clone was observed a handful of times. This rearrangement joins TRBV28 to TRBJ1-6; no reliable D call. The germline gives CDR1 MDHEN, CDR2 SYDVKM. The length of the CDR3 is 15 residues. Trimming took off 2 bases at V and 9 bases at J, with 14 bases between the two ends. This chain's CDR3 is CASSLASPTSSPLHF. The CDR3 DNA reads TGTGCCAGCAGTTTAGCTAGTCCCACGAGTTCACCCCTCCACTTT. Together with reference TRBV28 and TRBJ1-6, the CDR3 gives the full variable domain: DVKVTQSSRYLVKRTGEKVFLECVQDMDHENMFWYRQDPGLGLRLIYFSYDVKMKEKGDIPEGYSVSREKKERFSLILESASTNQTSMYLCASSLASPTSSPLHFGNGTRLTVT.

The count of this clone is one. The rearrangement joins TRBV7-9 to TRBJ1-1; 7 nucleotides line up with TRBD1. This CDR3 is built from 13 residues. The germline V gene has CDR1 SEHNR and CDR2 FQNEAQ (reference sequence). J lost 11 bases, V lost 1 base, and 7 bases had no gene match. The CDR3, as DNA: TGTGCCAGCAGCTTAGTCGGGGACAGTGATGCTTTCTTT. The encoded protein is CASSLVGDSDAFF.

The CDR3 DNA follows: TGTGCCAGCAGTTACCGGCCCTTTGTGAACACTGAAGCTTTCTTT. Its protein is CASSYRPFVNTEAFF. V gene TRBV28 combines with J gene TRBJ1-1; D gene ambiguous. The V end was cut by 4 bases, the J end by 0 bases, with 12 bases between. Germline assignment: CDR1 MDHEN and CDR2 SYDVKM. The CDR3 extends over 15 amino acids.

The chain carries TRBV5-1 and TRBJ1-4, with D unresolved. The CDR3 spans 16 residues. The germline V gene has CDR1 SGHRS and CDR2 YFSETQ. V dropped 4 bases and J dropped 4 bases, with 17 bases sitting between them. The CDR3 spells CASSLSPLANNEKLFF. CDR3 DNA: TGCGCCAGCAGCCTATCCCCCCTGGCTAATAATGAAAAACTGTTTTTT.

This clone was counted a single time. This chain links TRBV19 with TRBJ1-2; no clear D gene. The CDR3 is 14 residues long. The germline CDR1 and CDR2 sequences are LNHDA and SQIVND (reference sequence). V shed 1 base and J shed 5 bases, with 11 bases lying between them. CDR3 amino acids: CASSIGHNFYGYTF. Here the CDR3 DNA reads TGTGCCAGTAGTATAGGACACAATTTTTATGGCTACACCTTC.

This chain links TRBV7-9 with TRBJ2-7; D remains unclear. Trimming pared 8 bases from V and 6 bases from J, leaving 11 bases between. CDR3 length: 11 residues. The V gene's germline CDR1 is SEHNR and CDR2 FQNEAQ (reference sequence). For the CDR3, the DNA is TGTGCCAGCCTCGCCCACTCCGAGCAGTACTTC. Its protein product is CASLAHSEQYF. Using reference TRBV7-9 and TRBJ2-7 for the parts outside the CDR3, the full variable domain is DTGVSQNPRHKITKRGQNVTFRCDPISEHNRLYWYRQTLGQGPEFLTYFQNEAQLEKSRLLSDRFSAERPKGSFSTLEIQRTEQGDSAMYLCASLAHSEQYFGPGTRLTVT.

The CDR3 reads CASSYTAGVGTEAFF. The CDR3 DNA follows: TGTGCCAGCAGTTACACTGCAGGGGTGGGCACTGAAGCTTTCTTT. The V and J genes are TRBV27 and TRBJ1-1; tentatively, D is TRBD1 (6 bases). CDR1 is MNHEY, CDR2 SMNVEV, per germline (reference sequence). The CDR3 sequence is 15 residues long. The V and J ends lost 4 bases and 4 bases respectively, with 16 bases between them.

The chain is built from TRBV18 and TRBJ2-5; D unresolved. The CDR3 covers 13 residues. V shed 3 bases and J shed 4 bases, with 9 bases lying between them. Germline V CDR1 and CDR2: KGHSH, LQKENI. The CDR3 here is CASSPGFGETQYF. The CDR3 bases are TGTGCCAGCTCACCCGGTTTTGGAGAGACCCAGTACTTC.

In DNA form, the CDR3 reads TGTGCCAGCAGTCCTAGGGGCAGGGGAGTGATGGTAGCCAAAAACATTCAGTACTTC. Protein: CASSPRGRGVMVAKNIQYF. This chain joins TRBV6-6 and TRBJ2-4; weak D call: TRBD1 (6 bases). There are 19 residues in the CDR3. V was cut by 5 bases and J by 0 bases, with 23 bases left in between. Germline assignment: CDR1 MNHNY and CDR2 SVGAGI (reference sequence).

V gene TRBV27 combines with J gene TRBJ1-2, with a weak D call TRBD1 (5 bases). Trimming shortened V by 5 bases and J by 3 bases, and 13 bases separated the two germline ends. The germline V gene has CDR1 MNHEY and CDR2 SMNVEV (reference sequence). CDR3 length: 14 amino acids. CDR3 bases: TGTGCCAGCAGTAACGGGACCCCCCACTATGGCTACACCTTC. It yields the protein CASSNGTPHYGYTF.

The chain has TRBV3-1 (or the pseudogene TRBV3-2) and TRBJ1-4; unclear D gene. This CDR3 is 14 amino acids long. V shed 0 bases and J shed 3 bases, with 5 bases lying between them. Germline V gives CDR1 LGHDT, CDR2 YNNKEL (reference sequence). The CDR3 DNA is TGTGCCAGCAGCCAAGATCTCGCTAATGAAAAACTGTTTTTT. Amino acid sequence: CASSQDLANEKLFF.

The CDR3 protein is CASSFLGYTGELFF. The CDR3 nucleotides read TGTGCCAGCAGTTTCCTAGGTTACACCGGGGAGCTGTTTTTT. This rearrangement joins TRBV6-5 to TRBJ2-2, with unresolved D. Trimming removed 4 bases at V and 3 bases at J, with 9 bases between. Looked up from germline, CDR1 is MNHEY and CDR2 is SVGAGI. There are 14 residues in the CDR3.

The rearrangement links TRBV6-1 to TRBJ1-2, with D perhaps matching TRBD1 (5 bases). CDR1 is MNHNS, CDR2 SASEGT, per germline. The V end lost 2 bases, the J end lost 8 bases, and 12 bases lay between the germline ends. The CDR3 covers 13 residues. In DNA form, the CDR3 reads TGTGCCAGCAGTGAACTGGGGACGGGGGGCTACACCTTC. It yields the protein CASSELGTGGYTF.

The rearrangement joins TRBV12-3 or TRBV12-4 to TRBJ2-3, with D possibly being TRBD1 or TRBD2 (5 bases each). The length of the CDR3 is 13 residues. With 4 bases removed from V and 0 bases from J, the gap between germline ends came to 5 bases. CDR3 protein: CASSWGSTDTQYF. The CDR3 DNA follows: TGTGCCAGCAGTTGGGGGAGCACAGATACGCAGTATTTT.

The rearrangement joins TRBV7-7 to TRBJ2-3; 7 positions agree with TRBD2. Germline CDR1 SSHAT, CDR2 FNYEAQ (reference sequence). The CDR3 is made up of 16 amino acids. The ends lost 2 bases at V and 2 bases at J; junction bases unmatched: 7. The CDR3 DNA sequence: TGTGCCAGCAGCTTAAAAGCTAGCGGTGACACAGATACGCAGTATTTT. This sequence encodes CASSLKASGDTDTQYF.

CDR3 sequence (DNA): TGTGCCAGCAGCTTCTCCGGTGGGGTCAATCAGCCCCAGCATTTT. Encoded protein: CASSFSGGVNQPQHF. The chain couples TRBV7-9 to TRBJ1-5; D is undetermined. V shed 3 bases and J shed 3 bases, with 12 bases lying between them. Looked up from germline, CDR1 is SEHNR and CDR2 is FQNEAQ (reference sequence). This CDR3 contains 15 residues.

This clone was detected only a few times. The gene calls are TRBV6-5 and TRBJ1-1; D gene unclear. CDR3 size: 12 residues. Germline V CDR1 and CDR2: MNHEY, SVGAGI. Trimming took 6 bases from V and 5 from J, leaving 10 bases between them. The CDR3 here is CASRPGGTEAFF. In DNA form, the CDR3 reads TGTGCCAGCAGACCGGGAGGGACTGAAGCTTTCTTT.

This sequence joins TRBV7-9 and TRBJ1-2; D ambiguous. CDR3 size: 15 residues. The V gene's germline CDR1 is SEHNR and CDR2 FQNEAQ (reference sequence). The V gene lost 4 bases and the J gene lost 6 bases, with 18 bases spanning the gap. The CDR3 is CASSSGYSFNNGYTF. For the CDR3, the DNA is TGTGCCAGCAGCTCGGGATACTCTTTTAATAATGGCTACACCTTC.